Below are 7 T cell receptor beta chains sequenced from a single sample in a study of T cell clonality in common variable immunodeficiency. Which antigens these TCRs recognize remains unknown. Findings and caveats of the study: Fewer deletions and N-nucleotide insertions were reportedly seen in common variable immunodeficiency TCR beta sequences.

TCRdb's table, derived via immunoSEQ multiplex PCR, lists solely in-frame clones and lacks some. Sampling found more than 8,000 clones, none seen once. Sequenced sample: peripheral blood mononuclear cells. The receptors come from a human donor with common variable immunodeficiency.

This clone has at least ten counts. The read gets to within 3 residues of the CDR3 end, and the germline J gene fills in the rest. The chain recombines TRBV19 with TRBJ2-7, with D tentatively TRBD2 (6 bases). The CDR3 runs to 17 residues. Germline V gene data show CDR1 as LNHDA and CDR2 as SQIVND (reference sequence). Deletions cut 3 bases from V and 5 bases from J, with 23 bases between. CDR3 bases read: TGTGCCAGTAGTATTGGCCCCGGCTTGGGGGGAGAAAACGAG. It encodes CASSIGPGLGGENE. In full, the CDR3 reads CASSIGPGLGGENEQYF.

This clone has a count of ten or more. The sequence runs out 3 residues before the end of the CDR3; the remainder is reconstructed from the germline J gene. The chain is built from TRBV28 and TRBJ2-3, with 8 bases identical to TRBD2. The CDR3 has 15 residues. Germline assignment: CDR1 MDHEN and CDR2 SYDVKM. CDR3 bases read: TGTGCCAGCAGTCCAGCGGGAGAAAGGGTGAGGACG. Translation: CASSPAGERVRT. The complete CDR3 sequence is CASSPAGERVRTQYF.

This clone appeared many times. The read finishes 3 residues shy of the CDR3 end, and the germline J gene is used to complete it. The chain recombines TRBV7-8 with TRBJ2-2, with a weak D call TRBD2 (6 bases). The CDR3 covers 15 residues. CDR1 is SGHVS and CDR2 is FQNEAQ in the germline V gene. V lost 4 bases to trimming and J lost 1 base, with 10 bases between them. This CDR3 is CASSSRDWNTGELFF. Incomplete CDR3 DNA: TGTGCCAGCAGCTCCCGGGACTGGAACACCGGGGAG.

By sample share, this clone is medium-sized. The read ends 3 residues before the CDR3 terminus; that terminus is restored from the germline J gene. The chain links TRBV18 to TRBJ1-2; tentatively, D is TRBD1 (5 bases). This CDR3 has 14 residues. The V and J ends lost 3 bases and 4 bases respectively, with 12 bases between them. CDR1 and CDR2 from the germline V gene are KGHSH and LQKENI. The CDR3 bases that were read are TGTGCCAGCTCACCTATTGGGACTCGCTATGGC. This gives the protein CASSPIGTRYG. The entire CDR3 reads CASSPIGTRYGYTF.

This clone was seen many times. The sequence runs out 3 residues before the end of the CDR3; the remainder is reconstructed from the germline J gene. The J gene is TRBJ1-5, the V gene TRBV20-1; D may be TRBD1 (6 bases). The V gene's germline CDR1 is DFQATT and CDR2 SNEGSKA (reference sequence). V lost 5 bases and J 4 bases, leaving 12 bases between the germline ends. This CDR3 is 13 amino acids long. The CDR3 here is CSAPRDKNQPQHF. CDR3 DNA (partial): TGCAGTGCTCCCCGGGACAAGAATCAGCCC.

In its sample, this clone ranks as medium-sized (0.01 to 0.1%). The missing CDR3 end, 3 residues past where the read stops, is filled in from the germline J gene. The V call is TRBV5-6, the J call TRBJ2-7; 9 bases are a match to TRBD1. V lost 4 bases and J lost 2; bases outside the gene matches: 4. This CDR3 comprises 14 residues. Germline CDR1 SGHDT, CDR2 YYEEEE. The CDR3 loop reads CASSAGQGTYEQYF. CDR3 bases read: TGTGCCAGCAGCGCGGGACAGGGAACCTACGAG.

This clone was recorded many times. The read falls 3 residues short of the CDR3 end, and the missing part is taken from the germline J gene. This chain joins TRBV2 and TRBJ1-2; D remains ambiguous. Germline V gives CDR1 SNHLY, CDR2 FYNNEI. The CDR3 extends over 11 amino acids. V lost 10 bases, J lost 4 bases, and 10 bases lay in between. The CDR3 DNA, read in part, is TGTGCCAATACAAATCTCTATGGC. Its translation is CANTNLYG. The full CDR3 reads CANTNLYGYTF.